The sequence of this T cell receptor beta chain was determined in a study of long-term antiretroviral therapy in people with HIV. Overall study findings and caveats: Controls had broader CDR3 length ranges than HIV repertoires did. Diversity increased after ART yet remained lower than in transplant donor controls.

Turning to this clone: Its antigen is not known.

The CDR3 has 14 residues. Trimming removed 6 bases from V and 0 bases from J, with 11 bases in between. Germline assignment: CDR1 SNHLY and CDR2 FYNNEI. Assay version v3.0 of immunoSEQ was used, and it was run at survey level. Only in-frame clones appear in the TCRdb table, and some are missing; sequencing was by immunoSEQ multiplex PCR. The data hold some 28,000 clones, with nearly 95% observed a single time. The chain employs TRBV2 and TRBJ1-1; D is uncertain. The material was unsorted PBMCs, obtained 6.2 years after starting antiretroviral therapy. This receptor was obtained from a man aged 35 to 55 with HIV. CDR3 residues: CASRKTDMNTEAFF. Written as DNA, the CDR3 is TGTGCCAGCAGAAAAACAGATATGAACACTGAAGCTTTCTTT.